The T cell receptor beta chain under discussion was sequenced for a study of response to subunit inactivated influenza vaccine. The CDR3 consists of 14 residues. The V gene lost 3 bases and the J gene lost 2 bases, with 10 bases spanning the gap. This clonotype has at least ten counts. Its specificity is not known. The study's findings and limits: The authors proposed limited new T cell recruitment per seasonal influenza vaccination.

MiXCR was run by TCRdb on the RT-PCR reads, yielding one entry per CDR3 protein. The sample carries around 790,000 distinct CDR3 sequences, about 20% recorded once. The chain is built from TRBV12-3 or TRBV12-4 and TRBJ1-2; D uncertain. The sample here was PBMCs from blood, taken 5 to 6 days after vaccination. The origin of this receptor is a man in his forties or fifties who received an inactivated influenza vaccine. This chain's CDR3 is CASSLKGSNYGYTF. The CDR3 nucleotides are TGTGCCAGCAGTTTGAAAGGTTCAAACTATGGCTACACCTTC.